Presented here are 6 T cell receptor beta chains from one specimen sequenced in a study of identical twins. TCRdb independently ran MiXCR on the 5' RACE reads; one entry per CDR3 protein. The sample consists of roughly 1,500,000 distinct CDR3 sequences, more than 30% of them appearing once. The specimen sequenced was cord blood. Every receptor here comes from a newborn girl in good health.

This CDR3 is CSARYPGTDTQYF. The CDR3 DNA reads TGCAGTGCTAGATATCCGGGCACAGATACGCAGTATTTT. This chain connects TRBV20-1 to TRBJ2-3; the D is unclear. This CDR3 is 13 amino acids long. V gave up 2 bases and J gave up 1 base, with 7 bases separating them. CDR1 and CDR2 (germline): DFQATT, SNEGSKA (reference sequence).

This clonotype was recorded a few times. V is TRBV14 and J is TRBJ2-1; a possible D gene is TRBD1 (6 bases). CDR1 and CDR2 from the germline V gene are SGHDN and FVKESK. Trimming removed 1 base from V and 6 bases from J, with 10 bases in between. CDR3 size: 14 residues. The CDR3 loop reads CASSQGRGSNEQFF. The CDR3 DNA sequence: TGTGCCAGCAGCCAAGGAAGGGGGTCCAATGAGCAGTTCTTC.

This chain uses TRBV4-2 with TRBJ2-7; 7 nucleotides line up with TRBD2. V was pared by 1 base and J by 7 bases, with 10 bases of the junction left unmatched. The germline CDR1 and CDR2 sequences are LGHNA and YNFKEQ. The CDR3 extends over 15 amino acids. The CDR3 loop reads CASSQVKRGNDEQYF. The CDR3 region has the DNA TGTGCCAGCAGCCAAGTGAAGCGGGGAAACGATGAGCAGTACTTC.

The genes are TRBV5-6 and TRBJ2-7; 7 bases line up with TRBD1. Trimming removed 4 bases from V and 3 bases from J; junction bases left unmatched: 10. Germline assignment: CDR1 SGHDT and CDR2 YYEEEE. The length of the CDR3 is 15 residues. The CDR3 nucleotides read TGTGCCAGCAGCAGGGTTGGGACAGTCTTCTACGAGCAGTACTTC. Protein sequence: CASSRVGTVFYEQYF.

This clonotype was recorded many times. The rearrangement joins TRBV20-1 to TRBJ2-3; tentative D call: TRBD1 (6 bases). The ends were cut back, 6 bases at V and 4 bases at J, with 14 bases in the middle. The germline gives CDR1 DFQATT, CDR2 SNEGSKA (reference sequence). This CDR3 is built from 13 residues. CDR3 DNA sequence: TGCAGTGCAACAAGACAGGAGGCAGATACGCAGTATTTT. It encodes CSATRQEADTQYF.

A single count supports this clonotype. The gene calls are TRBV20-1 and TRBJ2-3; tentative D call: TRBD1 (6 bases). CDR1 DFQATT and CDR2 SNEGSKA come from the germline V gene (reference sequence). V dropped 6 bases and J dropped 3 bases, with 19 bases sitting between them. CDR3 length equals 15 residues. The CDR3 DNA follows: TGCAGTGCCGGTGCAGGGGCCCTTCGAACAGATACGCAGTATTTT. Amino acid sequence: CSAGAGALRTDTQYF.